These 29 T cell receptor beta chains were sequenced from one sample in a study of T-cell reconstitution after alpha-beta-depleted transplantation in children. The TCRbeta library was prepared with unique molecular identifiers. TCRdb reanalysed the PCR reads using MiXCR and keeps one entry per CDR3 protein. The sample carries about 980,000 distinct CDR3 sequences, under 30% recorded once. The specimen comprised PBMCs, mostly from graft donor cells, sampled 360 days after TCRalphabeta/CD19-depleted stem cell transplant. Source of these receptors: a boy in the first two years of life who had a stem cell transplant for SCID, so the T cells may come from the graft donor.

This clonotype was seen more than once but under ten times. This rearrangement joins TRBV4-1 to TRBJ2-7; D may be TRBD1 or TRBD2 (5 bases each). Germline CDR1 is MGHRA and CDR2 is YSYEKL. This CDR3 is built from 16 residues. V was clipped by 0 bases and J by 2 bases, with 14 bases between them. The CDR3 is CASSQEYRGPAYEQYF. In DNA form, the CDR3 reads TGCGCCAGCAGCCAAGAATACCGGGGACCAGCCTACGAGCAGTACTTC.

The chain employs TRBV7-8 and TRBJ1-1; no reliable D call. V was trimmed by 5 bases and J by 6 bases, leaving 16 bases between them. The CDR3 has 14 residues. Per the germline V gene, CDR1 is SGHVS and CDR2 is FQNEAQ. The CDR3 nucleotides read TGTGCCAGCAGCCCCCTTGAAGCTAGGGCTGAAGCTTTCTTT. It codes for CASSPLEARAEAFF.

V gene TRBV5-1 combines with J gene TRBJ2-5; 12 bases line up with TRBD2. CDR1 and CDR2 (germline): SGHRS, YFSETQ. The CDR3 runs to 18 residues. Trimming cost V 3 bases and J 1 base; bases outside gene matches: 10. The CDR3 DNA follows: TGCGCCAGCAGCTACGCTAGCGGGGGGGCCCTTGGCCAAGAGACCCAGTACTTC. Protein sequence: CASSYASGGALGQETQYF.

The chain joins TRBV7-6 to TRBJ2-1, with 9 bases lining up with TRBD2. Germline V lookup: CDR1 SGHVS, CDR2 FNYEAQ. The CDR3 runs to 15 residues. V lost 4 bases to trimming and J lost 4 bases; unmatched junction nucleotides: 5. The CDR3 spells CASSSKRGAYNEQFF. The CDR3 coding sequence is TGTGCCAGCAGCTCTAAGCGGGGGGCGTACAATGAGCAGTTCTTC.

V usage is TRBV20-1 and J usage is TRBJ2-5, with D uncertain. Germline assignment: CDR1 DFQATT and CDR2 SNEGSKA (reference sequence). Trimming shortened V by 0 bases and J by 5 bases, and 19 bases separated the two germline ends. The length of the CDR3 is 16 residues. DNA for the CDR3: TGCAGTGCTAGAGATCAGCTGGTTAGGGCGCGGGAGACCCAGTACTTC. Protein sequence: CSARDQLVRARETQYF.

This clonotype was seen only a few times. The chain uses TRBV12-3 or TRBV12-4 and TRBJ2-1; TRBD2 matches at 7 bases. Trimming cost V 3 bases and J 6 bases; bases outside gene matches: 5. The CDR3 is 14 residues long. The CDR3 DNA is TGTGCCAGCAGTTTCGGACTAGAACTCAATGAGCAGTTCTTC. As protein: CASSFGLELNEQFF.

This clonotype turned up a few times. V and J are TRBV5-1 and TRBJ2-4; D remains ambiguous. The germline CDR1 and CDR2 sequences are SGHRS and YFSETQ. Deletions cut 0 bases from V and 6 bases from J, with 22 bases between. There are 18 residues in the CDR3. The CDR3 reads CASSLAQTVLGSLNIQYF. DNA of the CDR3: TGCGCCAGCAGCTTGGCCCAAACGGTTTTGGGTTCCCTAAACATTCAGTACTTC.

This clonotype was counted only a few times. The chain carries TRBV5-1 and TRBJ1-1; D gene uncertain. This CDR3 contains 15 residues. Trimming shortened V by 4 bases and J by 5 bases, and 18 bases separated the two germline ends. Germline lookup yields CDR1 SGHRS and CDR2 YFSETQ. The DNA of the CDR3 is TGCGCCAGCAGCCGCATTGGCCCTAGGAGGACTGAAGCTTTCTTT. It encodes CASSRIGPRRTEAFF.

V usage is TRBV7-9 and J usage is TRBJ2-7; D perhaps matches TRBD2 (6 bases). Trimming left V 2 bases short and J 6 bases short, with 14 bases between. The CDR3 covers 14 residues. CDR1 is SEHNR, CDR2 FQNEAQ, per germline (reference sequence). The CDR3 protein is CASSLFGGYGEQYF. The CDR3 nucleotides read TGTGCCAGCAGCTTATTTGGGGGGTACGGCGAGCAGTACTTC.

This clonotype was found a few times. The chain recombines TRBV28 with TRBJ2-3, with D perhaps matching TRBD1 (5 bases). V was pared by 3 bases and J by 2 bases, with 15 bases between. CDR1 is MDHEN and CDR2 is SYDVKM in the germline V gene. CDR3 length: 16 amino acids. This CDR3 is CASSFQGYLSTDTQYF. The CDR3 nucleotides are TGTGCCAGCAGTTTTCAGGGTTATCTTTCCACAGATACGCAGTATTTT.

This clonotype was counted once. This chain connects TRBV6-5 to TRBJ1-4, with no clear D. The CDR3 has 14 amino acids. V was trimmed by 0 bases and J by 7 bases, leaving 9 bases between them. Germline CDR1 is MNHEY and CDR2 is SVGAGI. The DNA of the CDR3 is TGTGCCAGCAGTTACTCGTTTTTTTCTGAAAAACTGTTTTTT. Its translation: CASSYSFFSEKLFF.

This clonotype was seen more than once but under ten times. The rearrangement links TRBV5-4 to TRBJ2-7, with 8 bases aligning to TRBD2. Germline loops: CDR1 SGHNT, CDR2 YYREEE (reference sequence). The CDR3 runs 14 residues. V lost 4 bases to trimming and J lost 7 bases; unmatched junction nucleotides: 10. CDR3 in amino acids: CASSPGTRPGEQYF. CDR3 DNA: TGTGCCAGCAGCCCTGGGACTAGGCCGGGTGAGCAGTACTTC.

This clonotype was seen more than once but under ten times. V gene TRBV18 combines with J gene TRBJ2-1; D uncertain. CDR1 and CDR2 from the germline V gene are KGHSH and LQKENI. The CDR3 spans 16 residues. Deletions cut 1 base from V and 0 bases from J, with 10 bases between. CDR3: CASSPLVSSSYNEQFF. Written as DNA, the CDR3 is TGTGCCAGCTCACCACTTGTCAGCAGCTCCTACAATGAGCAGTTCTTC. Full variable domain (missing parts from reference TRBV18 and TRBJ2-1): NAGVMQNPRHLVRRRGQEARLRCSPMKGHSHVYWYRQLPEEGLKFMVYLQKENIIDESGMPKERFSAEFPKEGPSILRIQQVVRGDSAAYFCASSPLVSSSYNEQFFGPGTRLTVL.

This clonotype has more than one count but fewer than ten. The chain combines TRBV21-1 with TRBJ1-2; TRBD1 was called by the table and not checked on the DNA. TRBV21-1 is a pseudogene locus. The CDR3 runs to 13 residues. The CDR3 loop reads CASSKGTVCGYTF. CDR3 DNA sequence: TGTGCCAGCAGCAAAGGGACAGTATGCGGCTACACCTTC.

This clonotype has more than one count but fewer than ten. J is TRBJ2-1 and V is TRBV7-9; possibly TRBD1 for D (6 bases). The CDR3 has 14 residues. CDR1 is SEHNR and CDR2 is FQNEAQ in the germline V gene (reference sequence). Trimming shortened V by 5 bases and J by 4 bases, and 12 bases separated the two germline ends. CDR3 region: CASSIGQIYNEQFF. DNA of the CDR3: TGTGCCAGCAGCATAGGACAGATATACAATGAGCAGTTCTTC. Complete variable domain (other parts from reference TRBV7-9 and TRBJ2-1): DTGVSQNPRHKITKRGQNVTFRCDPISEHNRLYWYRQTLGQGPEFLTYFQNEAQLEKSRLLSDRFSAERPKGSFSTLEIQRTEQGDSAMYLCASSIGQIYNEQFFGPGTRLTVL.

This clonotype was recorded a few times. The chain recombines TRBV7-6 with TRBJ2-7, with TRBD1 as a possible D gene (6 bases). Trimming pared 2 bases from V and 2 bases from J, leaving 13 bases between. Germline V CDR1 and CDR2: SGHVS, FNYEAQ. The CDR3 is made up of 15 amino acids. CDR3 in DNA: TGTGCCAGCAGCTTAAATGGGGGCAGGACCTACGAGCAGTACTTC. It codes for CASSLNGGRTYEQYF. Variable domain in full (rest from reference TRBV7-6 and TRBJ2-7): GAGVSQSPRYKVTKRGQDVALRCDPISGHVSLYWYRQALGQGPEFLTYFNYEAQQDKSGLPNDRFSAERPEGSISTLTIQRTEQRDSAMYRCASSLNGGRTYEQYFGPGTRLTVT.

This clonotype was seen a few times. V usage is TRBV12-3 or TRBV12-4 and J usage is TRBJ2-3; TRBD2 matches 7 bases. J was trimmed by 0 bases and V by 7 bases; bases with no gene match: 4. CDR3 size: 14 residues. The CDR3 reads CASTWEGSTDTQYF. The CDR3 DNA reads as TGTGCCAGCACCTGGGAGGGGAGCACAGATACGCAGTATTTT.

The chain combines TRBV12-3 or TRBV12-4 with TRBJ2-5, with 9 bases aligning to TRBD1. V shed 8 bases and J 8 bases; nucleotides not matched to a gene: 9. CDR3 length equals 13 residues. In DNA form, the CDR3 reads TGTGCCAGCGGTCGGGACAGGGAACTTACCCAGTACTTC. This codes for CASGRDRELTQYF.

The chain joins TRBV19 to TRBJ2-7; perhaps TRBD2 as D (5 bases). Trimming stripped 3 bases from V and 5 bases from J, with 11 bases between. Germline values: CDR1 LNHDA, CDR2 SQIVND (reference sequence). The CDR3 runs to 13 residues. In nucleotides, the CDR3 is TGTGCCAGTAGTATCGGGGAGCCGGACGAGCAGTACTTC. This gives the protein CASSIGEPDEQYF.

CDR3 DNA: TGTGCCAGCAGCACTGAGCGGAAGGCAACTAATGAAAAACTGTTTTTT. Its translation: CASSTERKATNEKLFF. The rearrangement uses TRBV6-2 or TRBV6-3 and TRBJ1-4; D is uncertain. The V end was cut by 6 bases, the J end by 0 bases, with 14 bases between. The CDR3 totals 16 residues. In germline, CDR1 is MNHEY, CDR2 SVGEGT.

This clonotype was counted between two and nine times. The genes are TRBV19 and TRBJ2-2, with 9 bases identical to TRBD2. V lost 3 bases, J lost 8 bases, and 7 bases stayed unmatched. CDR3 size: 15 residues. Germline assignment: CDR1 LNHDA and CDR2 SQIVND (reference sequence). CDR3 amino acids: CASSIGLAGSGELFF. The CDR3 bases are TGTGCCAGTAGTATCGGGCTAGCGGGGTCGGGGGAGCTGTTTTTT. The whole variable domain, filled in from reference TRBV19 and TRBJ2-2, reads DGGITQSPKYLFRKEGQNVTLSCEQNLNHDAMYWYRQDPGQGLRLIYYSQIVNDFQKGDIAEGYSVSREKKESFPLTVTSAQKNPTAFYLCASSIGLAGSGELFFGEGSRLTVL.

In this sample, this clonotype turned up a few times. The chain's CDR3 is CASSVAALEYQETQYF. The CDR3 DNA reads TGTGCCAGCAGCGTAGCGGCCCTTGAGTACCAAGAGACCCAGTACTTC. The rearrangement uses TRBV9 and TRBJ2-5, with no clear D. The length of the CDR3 is 16 residues. Germline-derived CDR1 and CDR2 are SGDLS and YYNGEE. Trimming left V 0 bases short and J 0 bases short, with 12 bases between.

This clonotype was seen at least ten times. The CDR3 DNA reads TGTGCCAGCAGCTTTTTCGGAAACACCATATATTTT. Protein sequence: CASSFFGNTIYF. The chain couples TRBV7-2 to TRBJ1-3, with D hard to call. The CDR3 runs 12 residues. Germline V gene lookup returns CDR1 SGHTA and CDR2 FQGNSA. V lost 3 bases to trimming and J lost 4 bases, with 4 bases between them.

The chain couples TRBV9 to TRBJ2-1, with D unresolved. V was pared by 2 bases and J by 2 bases, with 14 bases between. Germline CDR1 reads SGDLS; CDR2 reads YYNGEE. The length of the CDR3 is 16 residues. For the CDR3, the DNA is TGTGCCAGCAGCGTCGACGGCGGTCACACCTACAATGAGCAGTTCTTC. It encodes CASSVDGGHTYNEQFF.

This clonotype was observed a few times. The rearrangement links TRBV12-3 or TRBV12-4 to TRBJ2-1; D gene ambiguous. Trimming pared 6 bases from V and 2 bases from J, leaving 5 bases between. CDR3 length equals 12 residues. CDR3 DNA sequence: TGTGCCAGCAGGCCTACCTACAATGAGCAGTTCTTC. Encoded protein: CASRPTYNEQFF.

This clonotype was recorded many times. The chain employs TRBV5-1 and TRBJ2-1; D gene unclear. CDR3 length: 13 residues. Trimming removed 5 bases from V and 3 bases from J, with 9 bases in between. Germline values: CDR1 SGHRS, CDR2 YFSETQ. The CDR3 here is CASRVGFYNEQFF. CDR3 DNA: TGCGCCAGCAGGGTAGGGTTCTACAATGAGCAGTTCTTC.

The chain employs TRBV11-1 and TRBJ2-2, with a possible D match to TRBD1 (6 bases). Germline values: CDR1 SGHAT, CDR2 FQDESV (reference sequence). Deletions cut 1 base from V and 4 bases from J, with 25 bases between. The CDR3 covers 20 residues. The CDR3 is CASSLVPSIKQGRGTGELFF. The CDR3 DNA is TGTGCCAGCAGCTTAGTTCCGTCAATAAAACAGGGACGTGGCACCGGGGAGCTGTTTTTT.

This clonotype appeared a few times. This chain uses TRBV4-3 with TRBJ2-1; 7 bases are a match to TRBD1. Unmatched junction bases numbered 5, after V lost 0 bases and J lost 0 bases. This CDR3 region has 17 residues. CDR1 and CDR2 (germline): LGHNA, YSLEER. In DNA, the CDR3 is TGCGCCAGCAGCCAAGATGAAGGACAGGACTCCTACAATGAGCAGTTCTTC. Its protein is CASSQDEGQDSYNEQFF.

The chain recombines TRBV20-1 with TRBJ2-3; D is unresolved. The CDR3 length is 11 residues. Germline assignment: CDR1 DFQATT and CDR2 SNEGSKA (reference sequence). V was trimmed by 4 bases and J by 1 base, leaving 3 bases between them. DNA of the CDR3: TGCAGTGCTATGCGCACAGATACGCAGTATTTT. This codes for CSAMRTDTQYF.